These 12 T cell receptor beta chains were all obtained from the same sample, sequenced in a study of T-cell memory formation after mild COVID-19. One entry per CDR3 protein, called by TCRdb with MiXCR from the 5' RACE reads. The sample yields approximately 150,000 distinct CDR3 sequences, around 5.8% seen once. The specimen was PBMCs or a T cell subset sorted from them (not recorded which). These receptors were obtained from an adult woman who had mild COVID-19 (a few samples of this study predate the infection). Cell type and time point are not known.

The gene calls are TRBV7-2 and TRBJ1-5; D is perhaps TRBD1 (5 bases). CDR3 length: 14 amino acids. The ends were cut back, 5 bases at V and 3 bases at J, with 11 bases in the middle. Looked up from germline, CDR1 is SGHTA and CDR2 is FQGNSA. The CDR3 spells CASSRWGSNQPQHF. The CDR3, as DNA: TGTGCCAGCAGCCGGTGGGGGTCCAATCAGCCCCAGCATTTT.

This clonotype was seen ten or more times. The conserved closing phenylalanine or tryptophan is absent in this CDR3, likely reflecting a read error. The DNA is omitted, as the CDR3 cannot be located on it reliably, and the CDR3 follows TCRdb's listing. The rearrangement joins TRBV7-3 to TRBJ2-7; the D call in the table, TRBD2, was not verified against the DNA. The CDR3 is made up of 8 amino acids, end residues included. Germline V gene lookup returns CDR1 SGHTA and CDR2 FQGTGA. The chain's CDR3 is CASSPPQG.

This clonotype was recorded at least ten times. The chain employs TRBV7-9 and TRBJ1-1; D remains ambiguous. CDR3 length: 12 amino acids. Per germline, CDR1 SEHNR and CDR2 FQNEAQ (reference sequence). V shed 4 bases and J shed 1 base, with 4 bases lying between them. CDR3 coding DNA: TGTGCCAGCAGCTCCCAGAACACTGAAGCTTTCTTT. Amino acid sequence: CASSSQNTEAFF.

The V and J genes are TRBV7-3 and TRBJ2-7, with no clear D. Per the germline V gene, CDR1 is SGHTA and CDR2 is FQGTGA. V was shortened by 2 bases and J by 3 bases, with 8 bases between the two germline ends. The CDR3 has 13 residues. Here the CDR3 reads CASSLDYDYEQYF. DNA for the CDR3: TGTGCCAGCAGCTTAGATTATGACTACGAGCAGTACTTC.

The chain combines TRBV2 with TRBJ2-5; TRBD2 aligns across 8 bases. CDR1 is SNHLY, CDR2 FYNNEI, per germline. The ends lost 1 base at V and 5 bases at J; junction bases unmatched: 3. The CDR3 spans 14 residues. The CDR3 coding sequence is TGTGCCAGCAGTGAAGTACTAGCGGCGGAGACCCAGTACTTC. Encoded protein: CASSEVLAAETQYF. Filled out from reference TRBV2 and TRBJ2-5, the complete variable domain reads EPEVTQTPSHQVTQMGQEVILRCVPISNHLYFYWYRQILGQKVEFLVSFYNNEISEKSEIFDDQFSVERPDGSNFTLKIRSTKLEDSAMYFCASSEVLAAETQYFGPGTRLLVL.

There are many counts of this clonotype. The chain uses TRBV5-1 and TRBJ1-1; D might be TRBD1 (5 bases). CDR1 SGHRS and CDR2 YFSETQ come from the germline V gene. Trimming left V 7 bases short and J 1 base short, with 17 bases between. The CDR3 spans 15 residues. CDR3 sequence reads: CASSTGDGRNTEAFF. The CDR3 DNA follows: TGCGCCAGCTCCACTGGGGACGGTCGGAACACTGAAGCTTTCTTT.

This clonotype was detected a few times. The J gene is TRBJ2-3, the V gene TRBV7-2, with 8 bases lining up with TRBD1. Looked up from germline, CDR1 is SGHTA and CDR2 is FQGNSA. Unmatched junction bases numbered 4, after V lost 3 bases and J lost 5 bases. This CDR3 has 14 amino acids. As DNA, the CDR3 is TGTGCCAGCAGCTTGCAGGGGGCTGGAGATACGCAGTATTTT. Translating it yields CASSLQGAGDTQYF.

In this sample, this clonotype turned up many times. V usage is TRBV15 and J usage is TRBJ2-7; 9 bases match TRBD1. The CDR3 sequence is 17 residues long. Germline trimming cut 0 bases from V and 6 bases from J; bases unmatched to any gene: 12. Germline values: CDR1 LNHNV, CDR2 YYDKDF (reference sequence). The CDR3 region is CATSRDGGQGSLGEQYF. The CDR3 region has the DNA TGTGCCACCAGCAGAGATGGGGGACAGGGCAGCTTGGGCGAGCAGTACTTC.

The J gene is TRBJ2-1, the V gene TRBV30, with D uncertain. V was pared by 0 bases and J by 2 bases, with 8 bases between. The CDR3 totals 14 residues. Per the germline V gene, CDR1 is GTSNPN and CDR2 is SVGIG (reference sequence). The CDR3 region has the DNA TGTGCCTGGAGTGTGAGAACGGCCTACAATGAGCAGTTCTTC. Translating it yields CAWSVRTAYNEQFF.

This clonotype has only a few counts. The chain couples TRBV20-1 to TRBJ2-4; D gene unclear. Trimming left V 3 bases short and J 0 bases short, with 9 bases between. This CDR3 comprises 14 residues. CDR1 and CDR2 (germline): DFQATT, SNEGSKA (reference sequence). CDR3 DNA: TGCAGTGCTAGTCTGTTTCTAGCCAAAAACATTCAGTACTTC. Its protein product is CSASLFLAKNIQYF.

The J gene is TRBJ1-5, the V gene TRBV18; D uncertain. CDR3 length: 14 residues. Between the trimmed V and J ends, which lost 2 bases and 9 bases, there was a span of 14 bases. Germline CDR1 KGHSH, CDR2 LQKENI. CDR3 loop: CASSPVATEAPQHF. Here the CDR3 DNA reads TGTGCCAGCTCACCAGTCGCCACCGAAGCGCCCCAGCATTTT.

This clonotype was counted many times. The V and J genes are TRBV29-1 and TRBJ2-7, with 9 bases fitting TRBD1. The CDR3 runs 15 residues. Trimming cost V 6 bases and J 3 bases; bases outside gene matches: 12. CDR1 and CDR2 from the germline V gene are SQVTM and ANQGSEA. DNA for the CDR3: TGCAGCGTGGTAGAGGGACAGGGAAGCCTCTACGAGCAGTACTTC. The encoded protein is CSVVEGQGSLYEQYF.